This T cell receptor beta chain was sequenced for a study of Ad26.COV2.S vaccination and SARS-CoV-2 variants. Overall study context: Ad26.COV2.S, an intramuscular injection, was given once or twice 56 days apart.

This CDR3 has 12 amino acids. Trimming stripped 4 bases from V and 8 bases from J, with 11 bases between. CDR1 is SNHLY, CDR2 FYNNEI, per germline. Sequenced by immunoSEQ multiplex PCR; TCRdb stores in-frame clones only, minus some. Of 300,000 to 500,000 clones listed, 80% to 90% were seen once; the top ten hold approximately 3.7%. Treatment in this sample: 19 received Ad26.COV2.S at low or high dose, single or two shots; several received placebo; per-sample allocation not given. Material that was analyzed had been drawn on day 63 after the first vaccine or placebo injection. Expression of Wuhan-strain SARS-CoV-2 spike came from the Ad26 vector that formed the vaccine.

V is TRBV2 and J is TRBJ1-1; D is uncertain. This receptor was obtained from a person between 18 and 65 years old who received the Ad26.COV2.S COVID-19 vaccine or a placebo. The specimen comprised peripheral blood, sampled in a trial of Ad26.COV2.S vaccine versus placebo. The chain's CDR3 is CASSGQRLEAFF. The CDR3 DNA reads TGTGCCAGCAGTGGTCAGCGACTCGAAGCTTTCTTT.